Listed here are 6 T cell receptor beta chains from one sample, sequenced in a study of cytomegalovirus exposure and HLA in healthy donors. This PCR relied on a set of 60 Vbeta primers and 13 Jbeta primers. Clones were sequenced by immunoSEQ multiplex PCR, and TCRdb holds only the in-frame ones, with some missing. The sample has 180,000 or so clones, approximately 83% seen once; the top ten hold 7.5% to 10%. Sequencing was performed on PBMCs. These receptors came from a man younger than 30 in good health and CMV-seropositive.

The chain uses TRBV19 and TRBJ2-3; TRBD2 matches 16 bases. Germline V lookup: CDR1 LNHDA, CDR2 SQIVND (reference sequence). Trimming took 6 bases from V and 6 from J; bases not matched to a gene: 9. The CDR3 spans 17 residues. The CDR3 DNA reads TGTGCCAGTAGCAAGGGACTAGCGGGGGGGCCAGAGGATACGCAGTATTTT. This translates into CASSKGLAGGPEDTQYF.

The rearrangement joins TRBV5-4 to TRBJ2-5; D is perhaps TRBD2 (6 bases). The CDR3 has 14 residues. From germline, CDR1 is SGHNT and CDR2 YYREEE (reference sequence). The V end was cut by 4 bases, the J end by 5 bases, with 15 bases between. CDR3: CASSDGVGGETQYF. The CDR3 DNA is TGTGCCAGCAGCGACGGGGTTGGGGGGGAGACCCAGTACTTC.

The chain has TRBV19 and TRBJ2-2; D gene uncertain. Trimming stripped 0 bases from V and 5 bases from J, with 4 bases between. The V gene's germline CDR1 is LNHDA and CDR2 SQIVND (reference sequence). There are 13 residues in the CDR3. CDR3 in DNA: TGTGCCAGTAGTATAGATCTTACCGGGGAGCTGTTTTTT. It translates to CASSIDLTGELFF.

V usage is TRBV27 and J usage is TRBJ2-7; 7 bases align to TRBD1. The V and J ends lost 5 bases and 5 bases, in that order; junction bases with no gene match: 15. In germline, CDR1 is MNHEY, CDR2 SMNVEV (reference sequence). CDR3 length equals 16 residues. The CDR3 loop reads CASSLVAQGILDEQYF. In nucleotides, the CDR3 is TGTGCCAGCAGTCTCGTTGCACAGGGGATATTGGACGAGCAGTACTTC.

The rearrangement uses TRBV2 and TRBJ2-5, with D maybe TRBD2 (5 bases). The CDR3 has 13 residues. Between the trimmed V and J ends, which lost 1 base and 5 bases, there was a span of 8 bases. Germline CDR1 reads SNHLY; CDR2 reads FYNNEI. The CDR3 region has the DNA TGTGCCAGCAGTGAAGAAGCGGCGGAGACCCAGTACTTC. Its protein is CASSEEAAETQYF.

The V gene is TRBV15, the J gene TRBJ2-3, with TRBD1 matching over 9 bases. The CDR3 is made up of 16 amino acids. The J segment lost 5 bases and the V segment lost 4 bases, leaving 10 bases of the junction unmatched. Germline V gene lookup returns CDR1 LNHNV and CDR2 YYDKDF (reference sequence). CDR3 nucleotides: TGTGCCACCAGCAAAGGGAGGGACAGGGCCCTAGATACGCAGTATTTT. Protein: CATSKGRDRALDTQYF.